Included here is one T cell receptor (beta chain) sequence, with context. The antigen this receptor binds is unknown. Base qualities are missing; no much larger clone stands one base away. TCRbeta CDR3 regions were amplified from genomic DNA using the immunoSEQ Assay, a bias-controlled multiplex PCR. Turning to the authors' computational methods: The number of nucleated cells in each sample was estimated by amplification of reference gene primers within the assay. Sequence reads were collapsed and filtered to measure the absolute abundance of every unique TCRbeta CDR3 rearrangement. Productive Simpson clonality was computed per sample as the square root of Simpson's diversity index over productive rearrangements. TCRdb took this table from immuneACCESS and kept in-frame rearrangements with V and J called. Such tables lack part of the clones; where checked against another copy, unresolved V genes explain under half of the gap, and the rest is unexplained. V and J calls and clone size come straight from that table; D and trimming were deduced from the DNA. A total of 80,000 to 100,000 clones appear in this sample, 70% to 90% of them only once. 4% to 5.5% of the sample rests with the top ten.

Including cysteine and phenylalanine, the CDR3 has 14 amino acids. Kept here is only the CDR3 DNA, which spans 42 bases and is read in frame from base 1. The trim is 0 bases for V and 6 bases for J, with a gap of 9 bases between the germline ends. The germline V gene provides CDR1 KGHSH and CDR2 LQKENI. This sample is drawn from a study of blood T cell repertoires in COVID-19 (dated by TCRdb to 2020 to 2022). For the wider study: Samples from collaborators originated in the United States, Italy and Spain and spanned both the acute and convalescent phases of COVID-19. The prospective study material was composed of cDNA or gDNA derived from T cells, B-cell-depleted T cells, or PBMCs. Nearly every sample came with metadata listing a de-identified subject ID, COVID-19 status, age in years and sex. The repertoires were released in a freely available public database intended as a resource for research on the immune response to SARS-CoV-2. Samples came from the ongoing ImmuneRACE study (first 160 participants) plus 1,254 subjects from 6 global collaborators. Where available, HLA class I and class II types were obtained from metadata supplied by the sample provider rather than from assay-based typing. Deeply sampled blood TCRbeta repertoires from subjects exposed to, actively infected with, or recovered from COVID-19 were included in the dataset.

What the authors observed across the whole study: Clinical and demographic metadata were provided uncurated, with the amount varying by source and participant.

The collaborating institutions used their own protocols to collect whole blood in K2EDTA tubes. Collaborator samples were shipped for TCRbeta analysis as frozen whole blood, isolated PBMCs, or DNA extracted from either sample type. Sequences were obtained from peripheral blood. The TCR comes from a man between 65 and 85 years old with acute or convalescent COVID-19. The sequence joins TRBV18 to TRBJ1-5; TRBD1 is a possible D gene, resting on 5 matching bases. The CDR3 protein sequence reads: CASSPPGGSQPQHF. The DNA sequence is TGTGCCAGCTCACCACCGGGGGGGTCTCAGCCCCAGCATTTT.